This TCR beta chain was retrieved from a study of cytomegalovirus exposure and HLA in healthy donors. Study findings and constraints: TCR beta sequences numbering under 20,000 were associated with HLA alleles at 0.05 false discovery rate in a later analysis.

With 60 Vbeta and 13 Jbeta primers, the PCR was carried out. The method was immunoSEQ multiplex PCR; TCRdb's version includes in-frame clones alone and lacks a portion of them. The sample has about 130,000 clones; roughly 80% are singletons. This CDR3 spans 13 amino acids. With 5 bases removed from V and 8 bases from J, the gap between germline ends came to 16 bases. Germline CDR1 is SGHNT and CDR2 is YYREEE (reference sequence). This clone was counted only a few times. Its antigen is not known. The chain employs TRBV5-4 and TRBJ1-2; weak D call: TRBD1 (5 bases). Sequenced sample: PBMCs. The origin of this receptor is a man aged 35 to 55 in good health and CMV-seronegative. The CDR3 DNA sequence: TGTGCCAGCAGGCGAGAACAGGAATGGGGCTACACCTTC. It specifies CASRREQEWGYTF.